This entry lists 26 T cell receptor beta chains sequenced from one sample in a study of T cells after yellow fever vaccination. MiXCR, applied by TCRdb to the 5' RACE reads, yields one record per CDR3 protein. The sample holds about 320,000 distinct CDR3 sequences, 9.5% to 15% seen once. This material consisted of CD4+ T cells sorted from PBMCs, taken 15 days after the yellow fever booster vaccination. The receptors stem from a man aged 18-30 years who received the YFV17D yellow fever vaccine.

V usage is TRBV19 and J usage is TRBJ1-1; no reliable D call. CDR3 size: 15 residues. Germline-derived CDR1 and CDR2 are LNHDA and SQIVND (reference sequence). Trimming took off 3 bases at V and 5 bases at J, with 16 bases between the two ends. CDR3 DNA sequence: TGTGCCAGTAGTATTAATCGGGCCATAGAGACTGAAGCTTTCTTT. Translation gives CASSINRAIETEAFF.

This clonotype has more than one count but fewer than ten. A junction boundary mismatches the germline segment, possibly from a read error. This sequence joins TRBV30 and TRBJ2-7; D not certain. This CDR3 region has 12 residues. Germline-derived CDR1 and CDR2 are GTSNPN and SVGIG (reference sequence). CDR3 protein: CAWSVPGIHYDF. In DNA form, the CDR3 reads TGTGCCTGGAGTGTACCGGGCATCCACTACGACTTC.

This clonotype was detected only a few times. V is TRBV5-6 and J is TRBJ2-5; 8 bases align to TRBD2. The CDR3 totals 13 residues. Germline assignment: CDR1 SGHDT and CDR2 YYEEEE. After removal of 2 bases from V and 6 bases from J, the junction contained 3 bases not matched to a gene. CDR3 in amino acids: CASSLAGEQTQYF. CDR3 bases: TGTGCCAGCAGCTTAGCGGGGGAGCAGACCCAGTACTTC.

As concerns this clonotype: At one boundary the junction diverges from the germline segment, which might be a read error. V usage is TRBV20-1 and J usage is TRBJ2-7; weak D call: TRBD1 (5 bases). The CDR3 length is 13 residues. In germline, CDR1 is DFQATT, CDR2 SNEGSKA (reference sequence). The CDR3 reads CIARGGAGYDQSF. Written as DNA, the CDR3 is TGCATTGCTAGAGGTGGGGCTGGGTACGATCAGTCCTTC.

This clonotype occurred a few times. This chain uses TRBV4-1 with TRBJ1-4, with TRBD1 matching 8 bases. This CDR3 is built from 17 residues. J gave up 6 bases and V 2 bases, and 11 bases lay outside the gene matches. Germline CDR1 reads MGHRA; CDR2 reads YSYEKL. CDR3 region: CASSQPRDRSFHEKLFF. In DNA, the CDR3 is TGCGCCAGCAGCCAACCCCGGGACAGGTCTTTTCATGAAAAACTGTTTTTT.

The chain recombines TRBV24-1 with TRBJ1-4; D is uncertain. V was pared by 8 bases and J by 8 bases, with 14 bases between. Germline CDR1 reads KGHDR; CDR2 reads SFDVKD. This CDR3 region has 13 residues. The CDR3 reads CATTVGEEEKLFF. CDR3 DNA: TGTGCCACCACCGTTGGGGAGGAGGAAAAACTGTTTTTT.

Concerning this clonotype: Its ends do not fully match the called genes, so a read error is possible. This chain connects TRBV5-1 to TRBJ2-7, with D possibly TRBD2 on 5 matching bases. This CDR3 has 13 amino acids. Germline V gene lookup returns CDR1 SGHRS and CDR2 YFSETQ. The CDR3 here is CASSLGYSWEQYF. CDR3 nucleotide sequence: TGCGCCAGCAGCTTGGGGTACAGCTGGGAGCAGTATTTC.

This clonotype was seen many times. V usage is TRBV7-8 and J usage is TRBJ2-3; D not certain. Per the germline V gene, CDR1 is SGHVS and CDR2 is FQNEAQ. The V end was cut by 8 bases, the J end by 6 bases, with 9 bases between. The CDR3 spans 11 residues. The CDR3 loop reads CASPSGDTQYF. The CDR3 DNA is TGTGCCAGCCCTTCCGGGGATACGCAGTATTTT.

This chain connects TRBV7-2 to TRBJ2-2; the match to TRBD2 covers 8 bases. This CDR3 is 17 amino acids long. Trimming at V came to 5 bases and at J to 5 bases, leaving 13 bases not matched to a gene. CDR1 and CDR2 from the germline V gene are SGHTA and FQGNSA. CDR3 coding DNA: TGTGCCAGCAGCACCCGTCGGGGGGGGCCGATTACCGGGGAGCTGTTTTTT. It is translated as CASSTRRGGPITGELFF.

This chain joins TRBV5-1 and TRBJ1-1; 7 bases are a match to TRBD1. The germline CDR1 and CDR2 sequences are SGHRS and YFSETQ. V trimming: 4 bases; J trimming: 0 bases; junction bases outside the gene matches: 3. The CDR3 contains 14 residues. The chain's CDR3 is CASSTGQLNTEAFF. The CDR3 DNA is TGCGCCAGCAGCACGGGACAGCTGAACACTGAAGCTTTCTTT.

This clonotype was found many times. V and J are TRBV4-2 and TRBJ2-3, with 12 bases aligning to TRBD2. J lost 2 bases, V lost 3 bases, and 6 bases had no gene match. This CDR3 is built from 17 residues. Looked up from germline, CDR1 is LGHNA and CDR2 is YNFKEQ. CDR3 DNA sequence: TGTGCCAGCAGCCAGCTAGCGGGGGGGCCTGCCACAGATACGCAGTATTTT. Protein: CASSQLAGGPATDTQYF.

Here the CDR3 reads CAISPGGGRAETQYF. The CDR3 DNA sequence: TGTGCCATCAGCCCGGGGGGCGGGAGGGCAGAGACCCAGTACTTC. The chain employs TRBV10-3 and TRBJ2-5, with 9 bases aligning to TRBD2. Germline-derived CDR1 and CDR2 are ENHRY and SYGVKD. CDR3 length: 15 residues. Unmatched junction bases numbered 9, after V lost 6 bases and J lost 4 bases.

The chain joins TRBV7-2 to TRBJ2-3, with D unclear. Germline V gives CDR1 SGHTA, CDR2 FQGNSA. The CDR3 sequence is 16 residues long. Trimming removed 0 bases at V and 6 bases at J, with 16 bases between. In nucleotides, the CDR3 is TGTGCCAGCAGCTTAGCGCCTCGGCCTCCATTGGATACGCAGTATTTT. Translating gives CASSLAPRPPLDTQYF.

CDR3 loop: CASSGTGTEGETQYF. CDR3 DNA sequence: TGTGCCAGCAGCGGTACCGGGACAGAGGGAGAGACCCAGTACTTC. This chain uses TRBV11-2 with TRBJ2-5; TRBD1 agrees at 7 bases. The CDR3 totals 15 residues. V shed 5 bases, J shed 4 bases, and the junction held 10 bases outside the gene matches. The germline V gene encodes CDR1 SGHAT and CDR2 FQNNGV.

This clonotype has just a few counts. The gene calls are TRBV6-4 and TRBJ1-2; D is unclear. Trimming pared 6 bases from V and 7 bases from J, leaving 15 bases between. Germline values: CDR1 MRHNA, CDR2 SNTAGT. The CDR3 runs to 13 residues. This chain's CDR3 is CASRRPASSGYTF. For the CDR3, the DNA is TGTGCCAGCAGGAGGCCCGCGTCCAGTGGCTACACCTTC.

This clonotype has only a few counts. This CDR3 reads CASSFYSGNTIYF. CDR3 sequence (DNA): TGTGCCAGCAGTTTCTACTCTGGAAACACCATATATTTT. This chain connects TRBV12-3 or TRBV12-4 to TRBJ1-3, with D unclear. There are 13 residues in the CDR3. V gave up 3 bases and J gave up 0 bases, with 3 bases separating them.

This CDR3 is CASSGQDQYKETQYF. CDR3 coding DNA: TGTGCCAGCAGTGGACAGGACCAATACAAAGAGACCCAGTACTTC. This chain links TRBV2 with TRBJ2-5, with a tentative D call TRBD1 (6 bases). The CDR3 covers 15 residues. CDR1 and CDR2 (germline): SNHLY, FYNNEI. The V and J ends lost 4 bases and 3 bases respectively, with 15 bases between them.

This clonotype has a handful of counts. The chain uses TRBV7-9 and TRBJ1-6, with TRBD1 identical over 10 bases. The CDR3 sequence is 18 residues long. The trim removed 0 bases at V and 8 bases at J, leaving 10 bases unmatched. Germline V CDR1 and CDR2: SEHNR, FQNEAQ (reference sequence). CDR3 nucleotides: TGTGCCAGCAGCTTAGCGCGGACCGGGACAGGGGATTATTCACCCCTCCACTTT. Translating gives CASSLARTGTGDYSPLHF.

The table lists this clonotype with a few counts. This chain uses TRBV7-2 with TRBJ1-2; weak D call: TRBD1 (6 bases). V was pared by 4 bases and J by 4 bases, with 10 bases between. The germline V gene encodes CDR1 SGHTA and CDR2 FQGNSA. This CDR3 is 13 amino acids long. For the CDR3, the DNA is TGTGCCAGCAGCTCAGGACAGCTCTATGGCTACACCTTC. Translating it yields CASSSGQLYGYTF. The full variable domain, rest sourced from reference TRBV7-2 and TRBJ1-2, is GAGVSQSPSNKVTEKGKDVELRCDPISGHTALYWYRQSLGQGLEFLIYFQGNSAPDKSGLPSDRFSAERTGGSVSTLTIQRTQQEDSAVYLCASSSGQLYGYTFGSGTRLTVV.

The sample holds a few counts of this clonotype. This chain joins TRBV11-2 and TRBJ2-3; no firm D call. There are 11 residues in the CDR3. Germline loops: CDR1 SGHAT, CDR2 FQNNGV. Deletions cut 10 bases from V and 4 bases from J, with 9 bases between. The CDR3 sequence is CATYPPDTQYF. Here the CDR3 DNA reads TGTGCCACCTACCCCCCAGATACGCAGTATTTT.

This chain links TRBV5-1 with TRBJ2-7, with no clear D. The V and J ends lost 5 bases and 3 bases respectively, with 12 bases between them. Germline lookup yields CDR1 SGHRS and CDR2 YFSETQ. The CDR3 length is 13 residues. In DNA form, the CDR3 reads TGCGCCAGCAGTTTCGGATCTGGCTACGAGCAGTACTTC. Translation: CASSFGSGYEQYF.

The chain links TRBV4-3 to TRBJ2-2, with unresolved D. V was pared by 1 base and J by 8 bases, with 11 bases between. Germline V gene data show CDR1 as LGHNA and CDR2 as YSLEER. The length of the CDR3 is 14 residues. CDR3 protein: CASSQAPERGELFF. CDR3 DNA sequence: TGCGCCAGCAGCCAAGCTCCGGAGAGGGGGGAGCTGTTTTTT.

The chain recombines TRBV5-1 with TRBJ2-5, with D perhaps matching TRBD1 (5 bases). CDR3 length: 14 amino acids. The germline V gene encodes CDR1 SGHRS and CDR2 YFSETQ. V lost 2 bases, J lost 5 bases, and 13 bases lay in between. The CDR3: CASSFQGEGETQYF. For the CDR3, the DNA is TGCGCCAGCAGCTTCCAAGGGGAAGGGGAGACCCAGTACTTC. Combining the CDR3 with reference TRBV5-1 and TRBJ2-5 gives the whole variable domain KAGVTQTPRYLIKTRGQQVTLSCSPISGHRSVSWYQQTPGQGLQFLFEYFSETQRNKGNFPGRFSGRQFSNSRSEMNVSTLELGDSALYLCASSFQGEGETQYFGPGTRLLVL.

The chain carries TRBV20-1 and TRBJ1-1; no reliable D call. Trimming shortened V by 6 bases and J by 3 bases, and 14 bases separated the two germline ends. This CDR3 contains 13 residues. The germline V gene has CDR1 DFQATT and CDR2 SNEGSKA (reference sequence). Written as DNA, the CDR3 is TGCAGTGCCACTACCGACGGAGACACTGAAGCTTTCTTT. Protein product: CSATTDGDTEAFF.

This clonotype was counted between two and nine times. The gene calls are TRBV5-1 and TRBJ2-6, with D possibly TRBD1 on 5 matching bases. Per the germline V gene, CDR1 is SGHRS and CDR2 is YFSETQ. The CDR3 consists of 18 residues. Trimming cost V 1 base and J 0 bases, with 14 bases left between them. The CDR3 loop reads CASSLIQGLDSGANVLTF. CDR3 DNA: TGCGCCAGCAGCTTGATTCAGGGTCTCGACTCTGGGGCCAACGTCCTGACTTTC.

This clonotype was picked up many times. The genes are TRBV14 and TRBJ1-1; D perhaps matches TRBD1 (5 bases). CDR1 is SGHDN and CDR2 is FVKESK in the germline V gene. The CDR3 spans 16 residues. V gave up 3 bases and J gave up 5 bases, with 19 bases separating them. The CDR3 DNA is TGTGCCAGCAGCCACCTGATCCGGGACGAGTTTACTGAAGCTTTCTTT. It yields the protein CASSHLIRDEFTEAFF.